This T cell receptor beta chain came from a study of identical twins (dated by TCRdb to the mid-2010s). Some background on the complete study: The study deep-sequenced TCR alpha and beta repertoires from monozygotic twins, unrelated adults of various ages and cord blood to test whether fetal clonotypes persist. To rule out contamination, replicate twin experiments were performed at different times with different library preparation protocols.

Every donor in the study was a healthy Caucasian. The twin cohort comprised three pairs of female monozygotic twins, all aged roughly 18 to 29 years. Positive isolation kits from Invitrogen were used to isolate CD4+ and CD8+ T cell populations. The library was made by 5' RACE. The run used an Illumina HiSeq 2000. A universal primer binding site was introduced by template switching, and a unique molecular identifier was present in the final cDNA, enabling accurate counting of TCR cDNA molecules. Specific primers in the conserved constant-segment region were used to synthesize first-strand cDNA for TCR alpha and beta chains. To control for contamination, every cDNA library was double barcoded, receiving both a SMART-Mk sample barcode and Illumina barcodes. TruSeq adapter sequences, together with Illumina sample barcodes, were added in two successive PCR steps. TCR alpha and beta cDNA libraries were sequenced on the Illumina HiSeq platform with custom primers. Per the original workflow: Raw reads were processed with MiGEC to extract unique molecular identifiers, and MiXCR was used to determine CDR3 positions. Recombination models were inferred per individual with the repgenHMM and IGoR tools using an EM algorithm. Shared clonotype analysis was performed with the tcR package in R, normalizing sharing by the product of cloneset sizes. To study raw recombination without the effects of thymic and clonal selection, out-of-frame nonproductive sequences were analyzed. Using fastp at Q25 and MiXCR, TCRdb reprocessed the public reads and kept productive beta chains. Under each unique CDR3 protein, matching rows form one entry showing the most common genes and DNA. Clone size and V and J calls follow TCRdb, not the original study. For this sample the table gives just over 500,000 distinct CDR3 sequences, of which about 20% were detected only once. The ten biggest clones cover around 0.91% of the sample.

On this clonotype itself: Which antigen it targets is not known. It has no much larger one-base neighbor in the sample; base qualities were not kept.

The investigation overall reported the following: Out-of-frame TCR alpha sharing in monozygotic twins was systematically underestimated by recombination models, whereas sharing between unrelated individuals was in agreement with the recombination models. Conclusions relied on cross-sectional statistical analysis, since the same donors could not be followed over many years. Zero-insertion analyses could be partly confounded by invariant T cells such as MAIT and iNKT, though diverse VJ usage argued against such confounding for most clonotypes. Fewer insertions were carried by abundant cord blood beta clonotypes; a weaker similar trend was observed in young adult naive repertoires, while no such trend was observed in memory repertoires. The excess sharing between twins in beta out-of-frame sequences was weaker because fewer shared sequences reduced the signal-to-noise ratio. Compared with coincidental sharing between unrelated individuals, out-of-frame TCR alpha sequences shared between twins showed an excess of sequences with low generation probability.

CDR1 and CDR2 (DFQATT, SNEGSKA) derive from the germline V gene (reference sequence). The junction carries 13 bases between V and J, which are trimmed by 5 bases and 5 bases respectively. The CDR3 numbers 12 residues from cysteine through phenylalanine. The DNA shown is the 36-base CDR3, in frame from base 1. These data also featured in a second study, about T cells expressing NK-cell markers. In that second paper, the authors write: In sorted CD3+CD56+NKG2C+, CD3+CD56+NKG2C- and CD3+CD56-NKG2C+ T-cell subsets from several donors, TCR beta-chain repertoires were profiled. Most of the eight sequenced donors were HCMV-seropositive and one was HCMV-seronegative. In several experiments an anti-gammadeltaTCR antibody was added to restrict sorting to alphabetaTCR-expressing T cells. In six donors, the dominant CD3+CD56+NKG2C+ clonotypes were found to rank among the top 10 CD8+ clonotypes and to make up roughly 1.0-7.0% of CD8+ T cells. Those dominant clonotypes were again the most abundant among CD3+CD56-NKG2C+ cells in several donors, at about 25-65%. It remained unclear whether the expanded NKG2C-expressing T cell clones were specific for HCMV antigens. The study sequenced eight donors, all healthy volunteers chosen at random: three men and five women. HCMV serostatus was determined by detecting HCMV-specific IgG in serum with a commercial ELISA kit. Reads were demultiplexed and grouped by UMI with MIGEC, and clonotypes were assembled and quantified with MiTCR. Only TCR cDNA sequences supported by at least two reads were kept to exclude erroneous sequences. The tcR package was used for downstream repertoire analysis, and clonotypes were matched across fractions by CDR3 nucleotide sequence plus V segment. VDJmatch was used to annotate antigen specificity against VDJdb, with one amino acid substitution allowed in CDR3.

This receptor chain uses TRBV20-1 and TRBJ2-7, and TRBD2 may be the D gene, going by 7 matching bases. This receptor was obtained from a young woman in good health. Sequencing input: CD4+ T cells sorted from blood. The sequenced DNA is TGCAGTGCTGGAGTCGGGGGGCACGAGCAGTACTTC. Translated, this gives CSAGVGGHEQYF.